Here is one TCR beta chain with its context. Its antigen is unknown. The time point was: baseline pretreatment blood. Treatment in this sample: 15 Gy SBRT to primary tumor, nephrectomy 4 weeks later. TCRdb's table, derived via immunoSEQ multiplex PCR, lists solely in-frame clones and lacks some. The sample lists 45,000 to 65,000 clones; over 70% were seen once. The data were taken from a study of radiation and T cells in renal cell carcinoma. Whole-study findings and limits: Top tumor clonotypes rose in blood 2 weeks post-radiation, then contracted.

Trimming stripped 1 base from V and 0 bases from J, with 7 bases between. The CDR3 is made up of 15 amino acids. Per the germline V gene, CDR1 is SEHNR and CDR2 is FQNEAQ (reference sequence). The sample consisted of blood, taken from a patient whose treatment included radiotherapy and nephrectomy. The chain joins TRBV7-9 to TRBJ1-5; D not certain. The TCR was taken from a man aged 60-69 years with renal cell carcinoma. In nucleotides, the CDR3 is TGTGCCAGCAGCTTAGGGGCAGGTAGCAATCAGCCCCAGCATTTT. The encoded protein is CASSLGAGSNQPQHF.